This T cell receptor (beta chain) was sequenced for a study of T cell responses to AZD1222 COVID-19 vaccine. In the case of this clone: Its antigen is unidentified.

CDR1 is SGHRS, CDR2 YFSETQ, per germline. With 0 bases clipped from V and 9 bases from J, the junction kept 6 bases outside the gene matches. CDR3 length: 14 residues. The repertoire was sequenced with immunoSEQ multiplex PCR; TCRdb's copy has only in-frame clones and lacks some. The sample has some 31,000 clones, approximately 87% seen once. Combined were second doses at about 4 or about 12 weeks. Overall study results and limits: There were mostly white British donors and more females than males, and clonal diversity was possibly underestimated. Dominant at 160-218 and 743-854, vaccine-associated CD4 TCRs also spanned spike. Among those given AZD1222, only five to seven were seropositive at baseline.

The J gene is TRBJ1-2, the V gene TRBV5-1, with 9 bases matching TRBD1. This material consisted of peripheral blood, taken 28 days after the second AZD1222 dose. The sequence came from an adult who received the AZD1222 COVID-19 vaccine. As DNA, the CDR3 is TGCGCCAGCAGCTTGGCCGCGGACAGGGGTAGCTACACCTTC. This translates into CASSLAADRGSYTF.